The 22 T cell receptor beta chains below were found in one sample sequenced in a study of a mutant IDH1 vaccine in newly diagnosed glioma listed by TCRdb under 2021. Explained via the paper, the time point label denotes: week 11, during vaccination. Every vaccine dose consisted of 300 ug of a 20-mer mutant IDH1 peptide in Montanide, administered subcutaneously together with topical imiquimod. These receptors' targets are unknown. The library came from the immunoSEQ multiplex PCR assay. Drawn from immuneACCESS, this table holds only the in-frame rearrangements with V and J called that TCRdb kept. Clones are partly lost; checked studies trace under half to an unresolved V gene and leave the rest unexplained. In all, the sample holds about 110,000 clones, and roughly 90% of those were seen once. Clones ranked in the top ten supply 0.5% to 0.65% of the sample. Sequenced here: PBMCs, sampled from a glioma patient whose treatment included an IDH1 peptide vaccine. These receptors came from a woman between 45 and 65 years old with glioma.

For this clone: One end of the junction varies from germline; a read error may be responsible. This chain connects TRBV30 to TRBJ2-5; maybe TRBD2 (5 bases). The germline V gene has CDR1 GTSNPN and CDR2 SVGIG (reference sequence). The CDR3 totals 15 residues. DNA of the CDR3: TGTGCGTGGAACCGCCGGGGTAGAGGCCAAGAGACCCAGTACTTC. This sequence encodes CAWNRRGRGQETQYF.

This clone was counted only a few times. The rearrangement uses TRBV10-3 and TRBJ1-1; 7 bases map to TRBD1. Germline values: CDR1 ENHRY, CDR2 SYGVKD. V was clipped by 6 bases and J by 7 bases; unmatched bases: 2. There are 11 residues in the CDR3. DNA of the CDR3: TGTGCCATCAGGGGGACAGTTGAAGCTTTCTTT. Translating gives CAIRGTVEAFF.

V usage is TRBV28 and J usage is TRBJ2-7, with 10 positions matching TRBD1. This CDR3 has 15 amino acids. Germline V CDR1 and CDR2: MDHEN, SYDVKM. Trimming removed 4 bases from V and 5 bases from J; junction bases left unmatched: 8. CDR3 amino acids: CASSSGGTGDNEQYF. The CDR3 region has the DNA TGTGCCAGCAGTTCGGGAGGGACAGGGGATAACGAGCAGTACTTC.

The CDR3 here is CASSSVNNQPQHF. The CDR3 coding sequence is TGTGCCAGCAGTTCCGTCAACAATCAGCCCCAGCATTTT. The rearrangement links TRBV28 to TRBJ1-5; D remains ambiguous. CDR3 length equals 13 residues. Germline V gene sequence: CDR1 MDHEN, CDR2 SYDVKM. Trimming pared 4 bases from V and 3 bases from J, leaving 7 bases between. The full variable domain, completed using reference TRBV28 and TRBJ1-5, is DVKVTQSSRYLVKRTGEKVFLECVQDMDHENMFWYRQDPGLGLRLIYFSYDVKMKEKGDIPEGYSVSREKKERFSLILESASTNQTSMYLCASSSVNNQPQHFGDGTRLSIL.

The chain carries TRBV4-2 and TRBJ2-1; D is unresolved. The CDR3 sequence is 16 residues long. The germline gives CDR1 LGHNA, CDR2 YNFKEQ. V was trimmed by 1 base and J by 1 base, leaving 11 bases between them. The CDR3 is CASSQGEGRSYNEQFF. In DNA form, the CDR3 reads TGTGCCAGCAGCCAAGGGGAAGGCAGGTCCTACAATGAGCAGTTCTTC.

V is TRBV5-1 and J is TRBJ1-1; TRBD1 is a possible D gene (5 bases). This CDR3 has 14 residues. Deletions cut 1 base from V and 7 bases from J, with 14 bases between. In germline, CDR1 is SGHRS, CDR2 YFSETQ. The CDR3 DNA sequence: TGCGCCAGCAGCTTGTCGCCGGGACTTGTTGAAGCTTTCTTT. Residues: CASSLSPGLVEAFF.

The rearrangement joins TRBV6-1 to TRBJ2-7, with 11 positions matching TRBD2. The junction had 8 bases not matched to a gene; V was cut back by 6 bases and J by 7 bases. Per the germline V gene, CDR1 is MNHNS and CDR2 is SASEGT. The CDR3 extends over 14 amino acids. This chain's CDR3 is CASRMTSGVGEQYF. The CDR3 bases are TGTGCCAGCAGGATGACTAGCGGGGTCGGGGAGCAGTACTTC.

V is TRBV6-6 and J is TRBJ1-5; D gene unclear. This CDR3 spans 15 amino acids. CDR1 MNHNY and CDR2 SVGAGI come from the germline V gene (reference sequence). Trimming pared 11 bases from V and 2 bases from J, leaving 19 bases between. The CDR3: CAGRAGPLGNQPQHF. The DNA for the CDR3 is TGTGCCGGACGAGCTGGGCCTTTAGGCAATCAGCCCCAGCATTTT.

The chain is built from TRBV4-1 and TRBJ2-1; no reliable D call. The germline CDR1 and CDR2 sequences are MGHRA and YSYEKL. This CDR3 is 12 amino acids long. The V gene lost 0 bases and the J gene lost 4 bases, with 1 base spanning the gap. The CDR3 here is CASSQEYNEQFF. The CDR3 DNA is TGCGCCAGCAGCCAAGAATACAATGAGCAGTTCTTC.

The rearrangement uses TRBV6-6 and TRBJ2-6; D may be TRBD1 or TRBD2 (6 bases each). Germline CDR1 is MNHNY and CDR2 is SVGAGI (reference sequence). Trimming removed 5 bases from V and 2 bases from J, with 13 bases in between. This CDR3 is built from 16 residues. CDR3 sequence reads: CASSGLGGPGANVLTF. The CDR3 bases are TGTGCCAGCAGTGGTTTGGGGGGCCCTGGGGCCAACGTCCTGACTTTC.

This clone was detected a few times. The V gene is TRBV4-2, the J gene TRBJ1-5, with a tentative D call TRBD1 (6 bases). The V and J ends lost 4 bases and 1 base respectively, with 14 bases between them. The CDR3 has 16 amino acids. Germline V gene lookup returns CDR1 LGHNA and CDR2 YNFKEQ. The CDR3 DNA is TGTGCCAGCAGCCCGGGGGGGCGGGAGAGCAATCAGCCCCAGCATTTT. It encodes CASSPGGRESNQPQHF.

The CDR3 nucleotides read TGTGCCAGCAGTGACCGGGACCGGCGCTACGAGCAGTACTTC. Translation gives CASSDRDRRYEQYF. The rearrangement links TRBV2 to TRBJ2-7; D is tentatively TRBD1 or TRBD2 (5 bases each). V lost 3 bases and J 3 bases, leaving 12 bases between the germline ends. The CDR3 is 14 residues long. Germline V gives CDR1 SNHLY, CDR2 FYNNEI. The full variable domain, completed using reference TRBV2 and TRBJ2-7, is EPEVTQTPSHQVTQMGQEVILRCVPISNHLYFYWYRQILGQKVEFLVSFYNNEISEKSEIFDDQFSVERPDGSNFTLKIRSTKLEDSAMYFCASSDRDRRYEQYFGPGTRLTVT.

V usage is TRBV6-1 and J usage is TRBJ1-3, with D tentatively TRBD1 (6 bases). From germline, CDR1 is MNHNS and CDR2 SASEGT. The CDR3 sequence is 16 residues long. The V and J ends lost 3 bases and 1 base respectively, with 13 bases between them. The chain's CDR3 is CASSDTTGGSGNTIYF. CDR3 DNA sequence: TGTGCCAGCAGTGATACGACAGGAGGGTCTGGAAACACCATATATTTT.

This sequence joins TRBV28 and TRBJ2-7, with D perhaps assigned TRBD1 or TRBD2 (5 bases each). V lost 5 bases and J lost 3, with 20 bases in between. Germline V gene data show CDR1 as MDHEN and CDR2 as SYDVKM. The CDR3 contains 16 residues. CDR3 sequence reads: CASSEGFGPAIYEQYF. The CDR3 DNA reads TGTGCCAGCAGTGAGGGGTTTGGCCCAGCAATCTACGAGCAGTACTTC.

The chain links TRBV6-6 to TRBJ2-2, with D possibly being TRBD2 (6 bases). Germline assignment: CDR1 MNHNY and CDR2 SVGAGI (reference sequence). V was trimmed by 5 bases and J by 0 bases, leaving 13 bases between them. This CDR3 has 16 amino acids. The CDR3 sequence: CASSPLLAANTGELFF. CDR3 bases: TGTGCCAGCAGTCCCCTGTTAGCGGCGAACACCGGGGAGCTGTTTTTT.

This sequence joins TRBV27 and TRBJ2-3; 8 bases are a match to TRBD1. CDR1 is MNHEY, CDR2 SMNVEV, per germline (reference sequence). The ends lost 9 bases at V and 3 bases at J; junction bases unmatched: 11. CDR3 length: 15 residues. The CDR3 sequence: CASGQGGFRTDTQYF. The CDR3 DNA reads TGTGCCAGTGGACAGGGAGGATTTAGAACAGATACGCAGTATTTT.

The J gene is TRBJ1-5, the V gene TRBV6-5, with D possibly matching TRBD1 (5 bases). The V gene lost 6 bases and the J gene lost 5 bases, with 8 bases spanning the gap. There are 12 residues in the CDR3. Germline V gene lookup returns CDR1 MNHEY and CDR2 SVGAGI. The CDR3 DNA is TGTGCCAGCAGCTCAGGGTATCAGCCCCAGCATTTT. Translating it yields CASSSGYQPQHF.

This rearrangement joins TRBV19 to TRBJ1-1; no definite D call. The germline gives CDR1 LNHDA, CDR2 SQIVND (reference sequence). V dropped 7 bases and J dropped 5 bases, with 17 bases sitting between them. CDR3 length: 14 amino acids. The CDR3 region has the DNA TGTGCCAGTATGGGCCGTCATCTGGGAACTGAAGCTTTCTTT. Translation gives CASMGRHLGTEAFF.

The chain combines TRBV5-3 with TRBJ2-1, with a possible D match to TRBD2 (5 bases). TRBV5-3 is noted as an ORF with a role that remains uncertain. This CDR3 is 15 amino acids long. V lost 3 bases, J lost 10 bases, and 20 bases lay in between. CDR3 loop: CARSSLVGAPPEQFF. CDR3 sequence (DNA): TGTGCCAGAAGCTCCTTGGTGGGAGCCCCACCCGAGCAGTTCTTC.

The chain's CDR3 is CASSPRGWTQYF. The CDR3 bases are TGTGCCAGCAGCCCCAGGGGTTGGACCCAGTACTTC. The rearrangement links TRBV6-1 to TRBJ2-5; weak D call: TRBD1 (6 bases). This CDR3 region has 12 residues. Germline loops: CDR1 MNHNS, CDR2 SASEGT. V dropped 6 bases and J dropped 7 bases, with 12 bases sitting between them.

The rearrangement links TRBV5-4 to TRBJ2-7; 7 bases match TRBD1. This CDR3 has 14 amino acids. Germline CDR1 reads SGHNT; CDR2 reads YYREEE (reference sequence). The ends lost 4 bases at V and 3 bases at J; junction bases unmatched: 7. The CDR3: CASSTGQFHYEQYF. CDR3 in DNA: TGTGCCAGCAGCACGGGACAGTTCCACTACGAGCAGTACTTC.

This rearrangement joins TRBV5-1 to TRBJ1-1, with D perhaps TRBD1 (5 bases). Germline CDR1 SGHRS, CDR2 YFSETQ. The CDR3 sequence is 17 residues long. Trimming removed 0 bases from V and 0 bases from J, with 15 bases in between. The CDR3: CASSLGGGRSMNTEAFF. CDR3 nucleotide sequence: TGCGCCAGCAGCTTGGGGGGCGGACGGTCCATGAACACTGAAGCTTTCTTT.